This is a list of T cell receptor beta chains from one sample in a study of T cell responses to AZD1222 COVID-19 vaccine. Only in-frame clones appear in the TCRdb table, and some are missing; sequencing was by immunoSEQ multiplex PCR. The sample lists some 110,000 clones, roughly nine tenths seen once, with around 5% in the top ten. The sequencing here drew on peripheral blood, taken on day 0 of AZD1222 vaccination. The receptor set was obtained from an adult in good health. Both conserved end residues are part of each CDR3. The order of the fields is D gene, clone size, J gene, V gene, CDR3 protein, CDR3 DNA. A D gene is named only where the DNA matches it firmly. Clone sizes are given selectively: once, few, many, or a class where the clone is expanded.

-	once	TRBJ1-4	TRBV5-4	CASSLAGPIIEKLFF	TGTGCCAGCAGCTTGGCCGGTCCCATCATTGAAAAACTGTTTTTT
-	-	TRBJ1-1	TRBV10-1	CASSALASDSTEAFF	TGCGCCAGCAGCGCTCTAGCTTCGGACAGTACTGAAGCTTTCTTT
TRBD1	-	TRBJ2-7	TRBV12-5	CASGFGTETYEQYF	TGTGCTAGTGGTTTCGGGACAGAAACCTACGAGCAGTACTTC
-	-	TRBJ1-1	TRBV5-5	CASSLPRTVNTEAFF	TGTGCCAGCAGCTTGCCCCGGACGGTTAACACTGAAGCTTTCTTT
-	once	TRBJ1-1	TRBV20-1	CSARYGSF	TGCAGTGCTAGATACGGAAGCTTT
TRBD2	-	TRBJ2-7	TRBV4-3	CASSQDTSGSDEQYF	TGCGCCAGCAGCCAAGATACTAGCGGGAGTGACGAGCAGTACTTC
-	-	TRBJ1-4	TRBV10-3	CAISDSGPTNEKLFF	TGTGCCATCAGTGATTCCGGGCCAACTAATGAAAAACTGTTTTTT
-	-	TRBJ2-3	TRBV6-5	CASSYTGPSTDTQYF	TGTGCCAGCAGTTACACCGGGCCGTCCACAGATACGCAGTATTTT
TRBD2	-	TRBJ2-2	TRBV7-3	CASSPGLAGNTGELFF	TGTGCCAGCAGCCCTGGACTAGCGGGGAACACCGGGGAGCTGTTTTTT
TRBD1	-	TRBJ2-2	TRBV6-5	CASAGTGVPGELFF	TGTGCCAGCGCCGGGACAGGGGTCCCCGGGGAGCTGTTTTTT
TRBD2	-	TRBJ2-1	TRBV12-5	CASGPLAGGYNEQFF	TGTGCTAGTGGCCCACTAGCGGGAGGCTACAATGAGCAGTTCTTC
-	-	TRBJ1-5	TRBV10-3	CAIRRDTSGSPQHF	TGTGCCATCAGGAGGGACACCTCAGGATCGCCCCAGCATTTT
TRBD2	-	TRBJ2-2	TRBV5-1	CASSIGLAGMTGELFF	TGCGCCAGCAGCATCGGACTAGCGGGAATGACCGGGGAGCTGTTTTTT
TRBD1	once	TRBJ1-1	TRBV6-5	CASSYSGTGELEAFF	TGTGCCAGCAGTTACTCAGGGACAGGGGAGTTGGAGGCTTTCTTT
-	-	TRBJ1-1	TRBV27	CASSLLGDLNTEAFF	TGTGCCAGCAGTTTATTGGGGGATCTGAACACTGAAGCTTTCTTT
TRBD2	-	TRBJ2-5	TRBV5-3	CARSPGTSGRLWETQYF	TGTGCCAGAAGCCCCGGGACTAGCGGGAGGCTATGGGAGACCCAGTACTTC
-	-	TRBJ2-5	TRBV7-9	CASSFTGSRETQYF	TGTGCCAGCAGCTTTACAGGGAGTCGAGAGACCCAGTACTTC
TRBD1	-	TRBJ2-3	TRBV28	CASRAGTGYTSTDTQYF	TGTGCCAGCAGGGCTGGGACAGGGTACACGAGCACAGATACGCAGTATTTT
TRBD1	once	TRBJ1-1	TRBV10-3	CAISKGQGNTEAFF	TGTGCCATCAGTAAAGGACAGGGGAACACTGAAGCTTTCTTT
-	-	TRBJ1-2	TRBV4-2	CASSQAPTLDYGYTF	TGTGCCAGCAGCCAAGCCCCGACCCTCGATTATGGCTACACCTTC
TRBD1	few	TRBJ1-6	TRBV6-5	CASGWTGSNSPLHF	TGTGCCAGCGGGTGGACAGGGTCTAATTCACCCCTCCACTTT
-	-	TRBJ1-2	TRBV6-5	CASSPNRWGYGYTF	TGTGCCAGCAGTCCCAACAGGTGGGGCTATGGCTACACCTTC
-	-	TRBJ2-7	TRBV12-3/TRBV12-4	CASSYIGYEQYF	TGTGCCAGCAGTTATATCGGGTATGAGCAGTACTTC
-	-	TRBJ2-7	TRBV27	CASRASGRASYEQYF	TGTGCCAGCAGGGCCTCCGGTAGGGCCTCCTACGAGCAGTACTTC
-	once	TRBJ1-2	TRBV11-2	CASSSSGDYGYTF	TGTGCCAGCAGCTCGTCAGGGGACTATGGCTACACCTTC
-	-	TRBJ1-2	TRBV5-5	CASSLGAGYYGYTF	TGTGCCAGCAGCTTGGGGGCCGGGTACTATGGCTACACCTTC
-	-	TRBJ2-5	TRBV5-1	CASSLDRQETQYF	TGCGCCAGCAGCTTGGACCGACAAGAGACCCAGTACTTC